This TCR beta chain was recorded in a study of graft-versus-host responses after intestinal transplantation. Whole-study context: Every recipient underwent anti-thymocyte globulin induction, then tacrolimus and steroids for roughly three years. Whole-study results and caveats: Researchers found GvH clones in recipient marrow, and some showed up first in ileum or blood. Peak GvH clone levels in circulation were associated with early post-transplant HvG declines. Some patients had graft-donor T cell macrochimerism, and their allografts showed high graft-versus-host to host-versus-graft clonal ratios.

Here immunoSEQ multiplex PCR was the method, and the copy in TCRdb shows in-frame clones only, minus some. The sample holds roughly 99,000 clones; roughly 90% are singletons and the top ten take over 0.06%. About this clone: The target antigen is unknown.

Germline-derived CDR1 and CDR2 are MNHNS and SASEGT. The CDR3 length is 15 residues. After removal of 7 bases from V and 11 bases from J, the junction contained 12 bases not matched to a gene. The chain couples TRBV6-1 to TRBJ1-6, with 9 positions matching TRBD1. The source of this sequence is a human donor who was the organ donor for an intestinal transplant. Sample: unstimulated CD8+ T cells sorted from spleen or lymph node cells, taken before transplant. The CDR3 is CASNLGTGFMAPLHF. DNA for the CDR3: TGTGCCAGCAATTTAGGGACAGGGTTTATGGCACCCCTCCACTTT.